The 26 T cell receptor beta chains below come from one sample, sequenced in a study of tissue T cells after allogeneic stem cell transplantation. As to time point: mouse harvest day 7 after allogeneic transplant. Tail vein injection delivered 10^7 T-cell-depleted bone marrow cells and 10^6 splenic CD5+ T cells. The protocol was immunoSEQ multiplex PCR, while the TCRdb copy is restricted to in-frame clones and leaves out a portion. The table lists 5,500 to 9,000 clones, about 50% of them singletons, with 3.9% in the top ten. Sequencing input: gut tissue. The receptors come from a female BALB/c mouse given C57BL/6 T cells with graft-versus-host disease after an allogeneic hematopoietic cell transplant.

As concerns this clone: Gene names denote mouse genes. With the read ending 1 residue before the CDR3 end, the germline J gene is used to fill in that end. Within the sample, other DNA sequences also encode this same CDR3. The V call is TRBV26, the J call TRBJ2-7; D is uncertain. This CDR3 is built from 12 residues. V gave up 0 bases and J gave up 4 bases, with 4 bases separating them. CDR1 and CDR2 from the germline V gene are KGHPV and FQNQEV (reference sequence). The CDR3 bases that were read are TGTGCCAGCAGTCTGTCACAGTATGAACAGTAC. It translates to CASSLSQYEQY. The whole CDR3 region reads CASSLSQYEQYF.

This clone was seen a few times. The genes and germline here are from mouse. The CDR3 is cut off 1 residue early in the read; its end comes from the germline J gene. J is TRBJ2-1 and V is TRBV3, with D possibly called TRBD1 or TRBD2 (5 bases each). The V end lost 1 base, the J end lost 1 base, and 5 bases lay between the germline ends. This CDR3 has 14 residues. Germline CDR1 SNHLY, CDR2 FYNGKV (reference sequence). The CDR3 DNA, read in part, is TGTGCCAGCAGCTTAGGGGGGAACTATGCTGAGCAGTTC. Translating it yields CASSLGGNYAEQF. In full, the CDR3 reads CASSLGGNYAEQFF.

Note on this clone: The germline and genes are mouse ones. The observed sequence ends 1 residue before the CDR3 terminus, with the missing tail filled in from the germline J gene. The chain has TRBV2 and TRBJ1-1, with 9 positions matching TRBD1. The V gene's germline CDR1 is LGHNA and CDR2 YSYQKL. Losses at the gene ends were 5 bases for V and 2 bases for J; bases not matched to a gene: 3. The CDR3 extends over 14 amino acids. The sequenced part of the CDR3 DNA is TGTGCCAGCAGCTCGGGACAGGGCAACACAGAAGTCTTC. Protein product: CASSSGQGNTEVF. The entire CDR3 is CASSSGQGNTEVFF.

By sample share, this clone is large (0.1 to 1%). The gene names given are mouse names. The DNA ends 1 residue before the CDR3 does, and the rest of the CDR3 is filled in from the germline J gene. This rearrangement joins TRBV5 to TRBJ2-7; 12 nucleotides agree with TRBD2. With V trimmed by 4 bases and J by 2 bases, 3 bases remained unmatched. Per the germline V gene, CDR1 is LGHNA and CDR2 is YNLKQL (reference sequence). The CDR3 loop spans 15 amino acids. The CDR3 spells CASSPGTGGPYEQYF. The covered CDR3 bases are TGTGCCAGCAGCCCCGGGACTGGGGGGCCCTATGAACAGTAC.

In regard to this clone: The gene names given are mouse names. The read is 1 residue too short to cover the CDR3 end, so that end is filled in from the germline J gene. The chain has TRBV13-3 and TRBJ2-4, with 10 bases that match TRBD2. The length of the CDR3 is 15 residues. The germline gives CDR1 NNHDY, CDR2 SYVADS. Losses at the gene ends were 5 bases for V and 2 bases for J; bases not matched to a gene: 5. Partial CDR3 DNA: TGTGCCAGCAGCCCGGGACTGGGGATTCAAAACACCTTGTAC. Translation: CASSPGLGIQNTLY. The complete CDR3 sequence is CASSPGLGIQNTLYF.

On this clone itself: The genes are named according to mouse. The CDR3 reads CASSIRMNYAEQFF. The part of the CDR3 DNA that was read is TGTGCCAGCAGTATACGGATGAACTATGCTGAGCAGTTC. V is TRBV19 and J is TRBJ2-1; unclear D gene. The sequenced fragment ends 1 residue before the CDR3 boundary, so the rest is inferred from the germline J gene. The CDR3 has 14 amino acids. V was cut by 1 base and J by 1 base, with 6 bases left in between. Looked up from germline, CDR1 is FNHDT and CDR2 is SITEND (reference sequence).

This clone is medium-sized (0.01 to 0.1%) in the sample. Mouse gene names and germline throughout. The sequenced fragment ends 1 residue before the CDR3 boundary, so the rest is inferred from the germline J gene. The chain is built from TRBV3 and TRBJ1-2; D not resolved. V gave up 6 bases and J gave up 0 bases, with 8 bases separating them. The CDR3 is made up of 13 amino acids. Germline CDR1 and CDR2: SNHLY and FYNGKV (reference sequence). The CDR3 here is CASSLTPNSDYTF. The part of the CDR3 DNA that was read is TGTGCCAGCAGTTTGACACCAAACTCCGACTACACC.

To note about this clone: Mouse gene names and germline throughout. From the germline J gene comes the end of the CDR3, since the read stops 1 residue before it. The chain couples TRBV3 to TRBJ2-5; D may match TRBD1 or TRBD2 (6 bases each). The CDR3 sequence is 14 residues long. Germline V gene data show CDR1 as SNHLY and CDR2 as FYNGKV (reference sequence). Between the trimmed V and J ends, which lost 6 bases and 2 bases, there was a span of 12 bases. CDR3 region: CASSPAGAQDTQYF. Partial CDR3 DNA: TGTGCCAGCAGTCCCGCGGGGGCCCAAGACACCCAGTAC.

This clone was recorded a few times. The gene symbols are mouse symbols. The read comes to an end 1 residue before the CDR3 does, leaving the germline J gene to fill in the end. The rearrangement joins TRBV3 to TRBJ2-4, with TRBD1 as a possible D gene (6 bases). This CDR3 has 15 residues. Per the germline V gene, CDR1 is SNHLY and CDR2 is FYNGKV (reference sequence). V shed 5 bases and J shed 0 bases, with 12 bases lying between them. The part of the CDR3 DNA that was read is TGTGCCAGCAGCCGAGGACAGACTAGTCAAAACACCTTGTAC. Its protein product is CASSRGQTSQNTLY. The full CDR3 is CASSRGQTSQNTLYF.

On this clone itself: All gene names here are mouse names. With the read ending 1 residue before the CDR3 end, the germline J gene is used to fill in that end. V is TRBV1 and J is TRBJ1-1, with 9 bases fitting TRBD1. Germline values: CDR1 NSQYPW, CDR2 LRSPGD (reference sequence). This CDR3 comprises 14 residues. V dropped 3 bases and J dropped 4; count of bases not matched to a gene: 3. The CDR3 sequence is CTCSARDRVTEVFF. The sequenced part of the CDR3 DNA is TGCACCTGCAGTGCCCGGGACAGGGTCACAGAAGTCTTC.

Comment on this clone: Gene labels here are mouse ones. The read terminates 1 residue before the CDR3 end, so the remaining end is supplied by the germline J gene. V and J are TRBV15 and TRBJ2-1; 10 nucleotides match TRBD2. The CDR3 is made up of 15 amino acids. Germline-derived CDR1 and CDR2 are SGHND and FRSKSL. V shed 3 bases, J shed 5 bases, and the junction held 4 bases outside the gene matches. CDR3 sequence reads: CASSFGDWGHAEQFF. CDR3 bases read: TGTGCCAGCAGTTTTGGGGACTGGGGTCATGCTGAGCAGTTC.

Details on this clone: The listed genes are named as in mouse. The CDR3 is cut off 1 residue early in the read; its end comes from the germline J gene. This chain connects TRBV26 to TRBJ1-1, with 11 bases identical to TRBD1. This CDR3 contains 12 residues. Unmatched junction bases numbered 2, after V lost 4 bases and J lost 10 bases. Germline V gene lookup returns CDR1 KGHPV and CDR2 FQNQEV (reference sequence). The sequenced CDR3 bases are TGTGCCAGCAGTCCGGGACAGGGGGGAGTCTTC. Its translation is CASSPGQGGVF. The whole CDR3 region reads CASSPGQGGVFF.

This clone was observed a few times. Gene names follow the mouse nomenclature. The read finishes 1 residue shy of the CDR3 end, and the germline J gene is used to complete it. The chain couples TRBV14 to TRBJ2-7; 9 positions agree with TRBD1. Germline V gene data show CDR1 as SGHDT and CDR2 as FRDEAV. CDR3 size: 12 residues. With 5 bases clipped from V and 6 bases from J, the junction kept 3 bases outside the gene matches. The CDR3 loop is CASSRQGVEQYF. The covered CDR3 bases are TGTGCCAGCAGCCGACAGGGGGTTGAACAGTAC.

This clone was detected only a few times. Gene names and germline match the mouse. Read data end 1 residue before the CDR3 end; the end is taken from the germline J gene. The V and J genes are TRBV26 and TRBJ2-5, with D unresolved. V was trimmed by 0 bases and J by 0 bases, leaving 1 base between them. The CDR3 sequence is 13 residues long. CDR1 and CDR2 (germline): KGHPV, FQNQEV (reference sequence). CDR3 DNA (partial): TGTGCCAGCAGTCTGTCCAACCAAGACACCCAGTAC. Translation: CASSLSNQDTQY. From start to end, the CDR3 is CASSLSNQDTQYF.

As regards this clone: The gene names here belong to mouse. With the read ending 1 residue before the CDR3 end, the germline J gene is used to fill in that end. V is TRBV26 and J is TRBJ1-4; D not resolved. This CDR3 is 13 amino acids long. Germline lookup yields CDR1 KGHPV and CDR2 FQNQEV (reference sequence). The V and J ends lost 1 base and 4 bases respectively, with 4 bases between them. Incomplete CDR3 DNA: TGTGCCAGCAGTCTGTTTGGCAACGAAAGATTATTT. Its translation: CASSLFGNERLF. The CDR3, in full, reads CASSLFGNERLFF.

Comments on this clone: Gene and germline names: mouse. The read terminates 1 residue ahead of where the CDR3 ends, so the germline J gene completes it. The genes are TRBV3 and TRBJ1-2; 8 bases map to TRBD1. The V gene's germline CDR1 is SNHLY and CDR2 FYNGKV (reference sequence). Trimming cost V 5 bases and J 0 bases; bases outside gene matches: 2. This CDR3 comprises 14 residues. The CDR3 reads CASSGDRTNSDYTF. The part of the CDR3 DNA that was read is TGTGCCAGCAGCGGGGACAGGACAAACTCCGACTACACC.

Points on this clone: Gene names are the mouse ones. The CDR3 end lies 1 residue beyond the end of the read and is filled in from the germline J gene. The V gene is TRBV13-2, the J gene TRBJ2-1, with 7 bases fitting TRBD1. This CDR3 comprises 14 residues. Germline trimming cut 2 bases from V and 5 bases from J; bases unmatched to any gene: 4. Germline-derived CDR1 and CDR2 are NNHNN and SYGAGS (reference sequence). CDR3 region: CASGETGINAEQFF. The CDR3 DNA, read in part, is TGTGCCAGCGGTGAGACAGGGATCAATGCTGAGCAGTTC.

Regarding this clone: Gene names denote mouse genes. The sequenced fragment ends 1 residue before the CDR3 boundary, so the rest is inferred from the germline J gene. The chain combines TRBV26 with TRBJ1-1; TRBD1 is a possible D gene (6 bases). Germline-derived CDR1 and CDR2 are KGHPV and FQNQEV (reference sequence). V was trimmed by 6 bases and J by 3 bases, leaving 11 bases between them. There are 13 residues in the CDR3. The DNA read from the CDR3 is TGTGCCAGCAGCCTACAGGGCTACACAGAAGTCTTC. Protein: CASSLQGYTEVF. The complete CDR3 protein is CASSLQGYTEVFF.

With respect to this clone: The gene symbols are mouse symbols. The CDR3 goes on 1 residue after the read ends, and that part is filled in from the germline J gene. The chain uses TRBV3 and TRBJ2-1; TRBD1 might be the D (6 bases). The CDR3 runs 13 residues. The germline V gene encodes CDR1 SNHLY and CDR2 FYNGKV (reference sequence). The V gene lost 3 bases and the J gene lost 6 bases, with 9 bases spanning the gap. CDR3 sequence: CASSFRGFAEQFF. The CDR3 bases that were read are TGTGCCAGCAGCTTTAGGGGGTTTGCTGAGCAGTTC. Full variable domain (remainder filled in from reference TRBV3 and TRBJ2-1): GPKVLQIPSHQIIDMGQMVTLNCDPVSNHLYFYWYKQILGQQMEFLVNFYNGKVMEKSKLFKDQFSVERPDGSYFTLKIQPTALEDSAVYFCASSFRGFAEQFFGPGTRLTVL.

This clone occurred a few times. These gene names are mouse names. The CDR3 extends 1 residue past the end of the read, so its final part is completed from the germline J gene. The same CDR3 arises from other DNA sequences in this sample as well. The gene calls are TRBV26 and TRBJ1-3; D uncertain. The CDR3 runs 14 residues. V was pared by 2 bases and J by 0 bases, with 5 bases between. Per the germline V gene, CDR1 is KGHPV and CDR2 is FQNQEV (reference sequence). The CDR3: CASSLGNSGNTLYF. CDR3 bases read: TGTGCCAGCAGTCTGGGCAATTCTGGAAATACGCTCTAT.

As to this clone: The gene names given are mouse names. The read is 1 residue too short to cover the CDR3 end, so that end is filled in from the germline J gene. This rearrangement joins TRBV26 to TRBJ2-3; 10 bases are a match to TRBD1. The V gene's germline CDR1 is KGHPV and CDR2 FQNQEV (reference sequence). The V and J ends lost 8 bases and 4 bases, in that order; junction bases with no gene match: 3. The CDR3 spans 13 residues. The CDR3 is CASPGQGSETLYF. CDR3 DNA, as far as it was read: TGTGCCAGCCCGGGACAGGGGTCAGAAACGCTGTAT.

Of note for this clone: These gene names are mouse names. The read comes to an end 1 residue before the CDR3 does, leaving the germline J gene to fill in the end. This rearrangement joins TRBV26 to TRBJ2-3; 11 bases are shared with TRBD2. V lost 4 bases, J lost 0 bases, and 3 bases stayed unmatched. Germline assignment: CDR1 KGHPV and CDR2 FQNQEV (reference sequence). The CDR3 totals 16 residues. CDR3 amino acids: CASSRGLGDSAETLYF. The covered CDR3 bases are TGTGCCAGCAGTCGGGGACTGGGGGATAGTGCAGAAACGCTGTAT. The full variable domain, completed using reference TRBV26 and TRBJ2-3, is NSKVIQTPRYLVKGQGQKAKMRCIPEKGHPVVFWYQQNKNNEFKFLINFQNQEVLQQIDMTEKRFSAECPSNSPCSLEIQSSEAGDSALYLCASSRGLGDSAETLYFGSGTRLTVL.

Concerning this clone: Gene names refer to mouse genes. From the germline J gene comes the end of the CDR3, since the read stops 1 residue before it. This sequence joins TRBV12-2 and TRBJ1-2, with 7 nucleotides matching TRBD1. J lost 0 bases, V lost 3 bases, and 3 bases had no gene match. The length of the CDR3 is 14 residues. Germline V gene sequence: CDR1 SGHLS, CDR2 HYDKME. The CDR3 sequence: CASSSGTANSDYTF. CDR3 DNA, as far as it was read: TGTGCCAGCTCTTCCGGGACAGCAAACTCCGACTACACC. Drawing the rest from reference TRBV12-2 and TRBJ1-2, the complete variable domain is NSGVVQSPRYIIKGKGERSILKCIPISGHLSVAWYQQTQGQELKFFIQHYDKMERDKGNLPSRFSVQQFDDYHSEMNMSALELEDSAVYFCASSSGTANSDYTFGSGTRLLVI.

This clone has more than one count but fewer than ten. Gene names and germline refer to mouse. The read gets to within 1 residue of the CDR3 end, and the germline J gene fills in the rest. The chain joins TRBV3 to TRBJ2-7; 12 bases are a match to TRBD2. V was clipped by 3 bases and J by 6 bases; unmatched bases: 3. CDR1 is SNHLY, CDR2 FYNGKV, per germline (reference sequence). The CDR3 is 14 amino acids. The DNA read from the CDR3 is TGTGCCAGCAGCTTCCGGGACTGGGGGGTTGAACAGTAC. As protein: CASSFRDWGVEQY. The whole CDR3 protein is CASSFRDWGVEQYF.

This clone was counted only a few times. Gene names and germline match the mouse. The read ends 1 residue early relative to the CDR3; the germline J gene fills the gap. The chain uses TRBV3 and TRBJ1-2; D is uncertain. CDR1 is SNHLY, CDR2 FYNGKV, per germline (reference sequence). V dropped 0 bases and J dropped 5 bases, with 7 bases sitting between them. This CDR3 spans 13 amino acids. The sequenced part of the CDR3 DNA is TGTGCCAGCAGCTTAGCGGGGAGGTCCGACTACACC. Its protein is CASSLAGRSDYT. The entire CDR3 reads CASSLAGRSDYTF.

Turning to this clone: The listed genes are named as in mouse. The read finishes 1 residue shy of the CDR3 end, and the germline J gene is used to complete it. The rearrangement links TRBV3 to TRBJ2-4; 11 nucleotides agree with TRBD2. This CDR3 comprises 15 residues. Germline V gene lookup returns CDR1 SNHLY and CDR2 FYNGKV (reference sequence). V dropped 6 bases and J dropped 1; count of bases not matched to a gene: 3. CDR3 bases read: TGTGCCAGCAGTCCGACTGGGGGGGGTCAAAACACCTTGTAC. This sequence encodes CASSPTGGGQNTLY. From start to end, the CDR3 is CASSPTGGGQNTLYF.